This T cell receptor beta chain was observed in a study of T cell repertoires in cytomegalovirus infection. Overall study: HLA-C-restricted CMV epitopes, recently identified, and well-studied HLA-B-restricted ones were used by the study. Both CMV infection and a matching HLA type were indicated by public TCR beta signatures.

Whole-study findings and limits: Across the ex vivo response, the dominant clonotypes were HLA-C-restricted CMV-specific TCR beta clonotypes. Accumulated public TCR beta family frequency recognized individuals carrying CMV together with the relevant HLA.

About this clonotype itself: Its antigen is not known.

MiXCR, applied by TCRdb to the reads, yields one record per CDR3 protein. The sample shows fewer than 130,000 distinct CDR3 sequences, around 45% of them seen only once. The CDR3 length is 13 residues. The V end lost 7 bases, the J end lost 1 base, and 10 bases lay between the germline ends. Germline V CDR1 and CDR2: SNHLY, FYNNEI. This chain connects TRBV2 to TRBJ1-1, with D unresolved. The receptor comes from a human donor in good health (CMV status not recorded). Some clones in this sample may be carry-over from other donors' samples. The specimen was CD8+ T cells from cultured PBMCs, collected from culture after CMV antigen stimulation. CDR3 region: CASKSPPNTEAFF. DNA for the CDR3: TGTGCCAGCAAGTCCCCCCCGAACACTGAAGCTTTCTTT.